The 21 T cell receptor beta chains presented below share a single source sample, sequenced in a study of T-cell reconstitution after alpha-beta-depleted transplantation in children. This sample's TCRbeta library carried unique molecular identifier barcodes. TCRdb used MiXCR to reprocess the PCR reads, holding one entry per CDR3 protein. The sample comprises 750,000 to 950,000 distinct CDR3 sequences, roughly 15% of which are singletons, and approximately 5% rests with the top ten. The sequencing used PBMCs, mostly from graft donor cells, collected 360 days after TCRalphabeta/CD19-depleted stem cell transplant. These receptors were collected from a male patient younger than 18 who had a stem cell transplant for acute lymphoblastic leukemia, so the T cells may come from the graft donor.

This clonotype was seen a few times. The CDR3 DNA follows: TGTGCCAGCAGTTTTACGCCTAGCGGGAGAAGTGGCCCAGATACGCAGTATTTT. Translation gives CASSFTPSGRSGPDTQYF. The chain carries TRBV27 and TRBJ2-3; 10 bases agree with TRBD2. V lost 3 bases and J lost 4; bases outside the gene matches: 13. The CDR3 contains 18 residues. The germline gives CDR1 MNHEY, CDR2 SMNVEV (reference sequence).

This clonotype appeared a few times. This rearrangement joins TRBV5-1 to TRBJ2-1; D gene uncertain. Germline V gives CDR1 SGHRS, CDR2 YFSETQ. This CDR3 has 13 residues. Trimming cost V 0 bases and J 5 bases, with 6 bases left between them. DNA of the CDR3: TGCGCCAGCAGCTTGGGGGTACACAATGAGCAGTTCTTC. Protein sequence: CASSLGVHNEQFF.

This clonotype was picked up many times. The chain carries TRBV7-9 and TRBJ2-7; D is uncertain. The germline CDR1 and CDR2 sequences are SEHNR and FQNEAQ (reference sequence). The V gene lost 4 bases and the J gene lost 7 bases, with 8 bases spanning the gap. The CDR3 length is 11 residues. The CDR3 DNA reads TGTGCCAGCAGCTCGATGAGAGAGCAGTACTTC. Translating gives CASSSMREQYF.

The V gene is TRBV11-2, the J gene TRBJ2-1; D remains ambiguous. The CDR3 spans 14 residues. V lost 0 bases and J 8 bases, leaving 11 bases between the germline ends. Germline loops: CDR1 SGHAT, CDR2 FQNNGV. The CDR3 region has the DNA TGTGCCAGCAGCTTAGATGGGGTGGCGGATGAGCAGTTCTTC. Translating it yields CASSLDGVADEQFF.

The genes are TRBV7-9 and TRBJ1-4; possible D gene TRBD1, 6 bases. Germline CDR1 reads SEHNR; CDR2 reads FQNEAQ (reference sequence). CDR3 length: 15 amino acids. The V end lost 1 base, the J end lost 8 bases, and 14 bases lay between the germline ends. The CDR3 spells CASSLVLQGGEKLFF. CDR3 in DNA: TGTGCCAGCAGCTTAGTCTTACAGGGTGGCGAAAAACTGTTTTTT. The full variable domain, completed using reference TRBV7-9 and TRBJ1-4, is DTGVSQNPRHKITKRGQNVTFRCDPISEHNRLYWYRQTLGQGPEFLTYFQNEAQLEKSRLLSDRFSAERPKGSFSTLEIQRTEQGDSAMYLCASSLVLQGGEKLFFGSGTQLSVL.

This clonotype has only a few counts. The rearrangement joins TRBV5-1 to TRBJ2-1; D remains ambiguous. The CDR3 runs to 11 residues. Germline V gives CDR1 SGHRS, CDR2 YFSETQ. Trimming removed 0 bases at V and 15 bases at J, with 10 bases between. This CDR3 is CASSLARHTFF. The DNA of the CDR3 is TGCGCCAGCAGCTTGGCCAGACACACGTTCTTC. The entire variable domain, with the rest obtained from reference TRBV5-1 and TRBJ2-1, is as follows: KAGVTQTPRYLIKTRGQQVTLSCSPISGHRSVSWYQQTPGQGLQFLFEYFSETQRNKGNFPGRFSGRQFSNSRSEMNVSTLELGDSALYLCASSLARHTFFGPGTRLTVL.

J is TRBJ2-1 and V is TRBV5-1; possibly TRBD2 for D (6 bases). Trimming stripped 4 bases from V and 5 bases from J, with 16 bases between. The length of the CDR3 is 15 residues. Germline-derived CDR1 and CDR2 are SGHRS and YFSETQ. This chain's CDR3 is CASSPFSERDNEQFF. CDR3 bases: TGCGCCAGCAGCCCCTTTTCTGAGCGGGACAATGAGCAGTTCTTC.

A few counts support this clonotype. This chain connects TRBV12-3 or TRBV12-4 to TRBJ2-3; a possible D gene is TRBD2 (5 bases). V was trimmed by 6 bases and J by 4 bases, leaving 23 bases between them. This CDR3 comprises 17 residues. The CDR3 spells CASSRGSGLAKADTQYF. CDR3 sequence (DNA): TGTGCCAGCAGCCGGGGTTCGGGCCTCGCCAAGGCAGATACGCAGTATTTT.

The rearrangement links TRBV19 to TRBJ2-5, with D hard to call. Between the trimmed V and J ends, which lost 3 bases and 4 bases, there was a span of 12 bases. This CDR3 is 14 amino acids long. Germline V gene sequence: CDR1 LNHDA, CDR2 SQIVND (reference sequence). In DNA form, the CDR3 reads TGTGCCAGTAGTATCTACCACGGTGGAGAGACCCAGTACTTC. Its protein is CASSIYHGGETQYF.

This clonotype has more than one count but fewer than ten. The chain combines TRBV12-3 or TRBV12-4 with TRBJ2-7; 9 bases map to TRBD2. V lost 5 bases, J lost 4 bases, and 12 bases stayed unmatched. The CDR3 runs 16 residues. For the CDR3, the DNA is TGTGCCAGCAGTCCCGAGGCTAGCGGGGCTAAATACGAGCAGTACTTC. This codes for CASSPEASGAKYEQYF.

This chain connects TRBV18 to TRBJ2-7, with D perhaps being TRBD1 or TRBD2 (6 bases each). The V gene lost 8 bases and the J gene lost 5 bases, with 13 bases spanning the gap. Germline V gene data show CDR1 as KGHSH and CDR2 as LQKENI. The length of the CDR3 is 12 residues. The CDR3 region is CASAQGRNEQYF. CDR3 nucleotide sequence: TGTGCCAGCGCGCAGGGGAGGAACGAGCAGTACTTC.

This clonotype was counted only a few times. This chain uses TRBV20-1 with TRBJ1-3; possibly TRBD1 for D (5 bases). The CDR3 length is 14 residues. Germline lookup yields CDR1 DFQATT and CDR2 SNEGSKA (reference sequence). Trimming shortened V by 5 bases and J by 0 bases, and 11 bases separated the two germline ends. The CDR3 DNA follows: TGCAGTGCTGTAACTGACAGCTCTGGAAACACCATATATTTT. It encodes CSAVTDSSGNTIYF.

The chain carries TRBV12-3 or TRBV12-4 and TRBJ2-7; a possible D gene is TRBD2 (7 bases). Trimming took 6 bases from V and 1 from J, leaving 16 bases between them. CDR3 size: 15 residues. The CDR3 DNA follows: TGTGCCAGCAGCCCGTGGGGGGGCGCATCCTACGAGCAGTACTTC. It yields the protein CASSPWGGASYEQYF.

This clonotype was seen only a few times. The chain has TRBV5-1 and TRBJ2-2; 9 bases map to TRBD1. Germline CDR1 is SGHRS and CDR2 is YFSETQ. V gave up 1 base and J gave up 5 bases; unmatched junction bases: 9. The CDR3 is 17 amino acids. The CDR3 DNA is TGCGCCAGCAGCTTGAGAAGGGACAGGGCGAGAACCGGGGAGCTGTTTTTT. This encodes CASSLRRDRARTGELFF.

This clonotype has more than one count but fewer than ten. V gene TRBV5-1 combines with J gene TRBJ1-6; D is undetermined. CDR1 SGHRS and CDR2 YFSETQ come from the germline V gene. The CDR3 runs 14 residues. V was trimmed by 5 bases and J by 10 bases, leaving 16 bases between them. Here the CDR3 DNA reads TGCGCCAGCAGAAACGGGCCGAGGGAGTCACCCCTCCACTTT. It encodes CASRNGPRESPLHF.

This clonotype has only a few counts. The rearrangement links TRBV7-9 to TRBJ2-2; possibly TRBD2 for D (6 bases). Germline lookup yields CDR1 SEHNR and CDR2 FQNEAQ (reference sequence). V lost 10 bases and J lost 3, with 12 bases in between. The CDR3 is 13 amino acids. For the CDR3, the DNA is TGTGCCACTAGGAGGGGACACACCGGGGAGCTGTTTTTT. Protein product: CATRRGHTGELFF.

There are a few counts of this clonotype. The chain links TRBV2 to TRBJ2-1, with 7 bases aligning to TRBD2. Germline loops: CDR1 SNHLY, CDR2 FYNNEI. This CDR3 is 15 amino acids long. V lost 7 bases and J lost 6; bases outside the gene matches: 12. This CDR3 reads CASKQRTRAINEQFF. In DNA, the CDR3 is TGTGCCAGCAAACAGAGGACTAGGGCGATCAATGAGCAGTTCTTC.

Details on this clonotype: One end of the junction varies from germline; a read error may be responsible. The genes are TRBV28 and TRBJ2-7; the D is unclear. This CDR3 is built from 12 residues. The germline gives CDR1 MDHEN, CDR2 SYDVKM. The CDR3 region has the DNA TGCCCCCCATCCTCCCTTTCCTACGAGCAGTACTTC. Its translation is CPPSSLSYEQYF.

The V call is TRBV4-1, the J call TRBJ1-1, with 7 bases identical to TRBD1. The CDR3 is 14 amino acids. With 1 base clipped from V and 1 base from J, the junction kept 0 bases outside the gene matches. Germline V lookup: CDR1 MGHRA, CDR2 YSYEKL. The CDR3 coding sequence is TGCGCCAGCAGCCAAGGACAGGGGAACACTGAAGCTTTCTTT. Encoded protein: CASSQGQGNTEAFF.

J is TRBJ1-2 and V is TRBV4-1, with 11 bases identical to TRBD1. Germline trimming cut 1 base from V and 8 bases from J; bases unmatched to any gene: 15. There are 18 residues in the CDR3. Per the germline V gene, CDR1 is MGHRA and CDR2 is YSYEKL. The CDR3 here is CASSQVGPWTGGAEGYTF. CDR3 bases: TGCGCCAGCAGCCAAGTCGGCCCTTGGACAGGGGGCGCGGAGGGCTACACCTTC.

This clonotype was recorded a few times. The genes are TRBV20-1 and TRBJ2-7; 8 positions match TRBD2. In germline, CDR1 is DFQATT, CDR2 SNEGSKA (reference sequence). CDR3 size: 14 residues. The trim removed 3 bases at V and 3 bases at J, leaving 7 bases unmatched. The DNA for the CDR3 is TGCAGTGCTAGCCCGACTAGCGCTTACTACGAGCAGTACTTC. Its translation: CSASPTSAYYEQYF.